One sample yielded the 20 T cell receptor beta chains listed below, sequenced in a study of OX40 agonist ivuxolimab in advanced cancers. Sequencing was performed with immunoSEQ multiplex PCR; in TCRdb, only in-frame clones are kept and a portion is missing. Of 30,000 to 40,000 clones in the sample, less than 85% were seen once. Sample: CD4+ or CD8+ T cells sorted from blood, taken in a trial of the OX40 agonist ivuxolimab. The source of these receptors is an adult with an advanced solid tumor such as melanoma, head and neck, liver or kidney cancer.

The genes are TRBV5-1 and TRBJ2-5; 8 positions match TRBD1. The DNA end is a closer match to TRBJ2-7, so the J assignment may be wrong. Germline CDR1 SGHRS, CDR2 YFSETQ. This CDR3 has 19 amino acids. The CDR3 bases are TGCGCCAGCAGTTACCCCCCGCCGGGACAGGCTATTAGGACCTCCGAGCAGTACTTC. Residues: CASSYPPPGQAIRTSEQYF.

The chain combines TRBV29-1 with TRBJ1-2; a possible D gene is TRBD1 (5 bases). The germline gives CDR1 SQVTM, CDR2 ANQGSEA. The V end lost 0 bases, the J end lost 8 bases, and 7 bases lay between the germline ends. The CDR3 is 11 residues long. The CDR3 region is CSVEEGLGYTF. CDR3 sequence (DNA): TGCAGCGTTGAAGAGGGGCTGGGCTACACCTTC.

This chain links TRBV2 with TRBJ1-1; D is unclear. CDR1 SNHLY and CDR2 FYNNEI come from the germline V gene. Trimming left V 3 bases short and J 11 bases short, with 19 bases between. The CDR3 sequence is 14 residues long. CDR3 sequence: CASSEAFNNKGAFF. In nucleotides, the CDR3 is TGTGCCAGCAGTGAGGCTTTCAATAACAAGGGTGCTTTCTTT.

For the CDR3, the DNA is TGTGCCAGCAGCTTGGGACGTGGCTCCTACGAGCAGTACTTC. Residues: CASSLGRGSYEQYF. The chain joins TRBV5-6 to TRBJ2-5; D gene ambiguous. The end of the DNA aligns better with TRBJ2-7, so the J call may be wrong. CDR1 and CDR2 from the germline V gene are SGHDT and YYEEEE. The CDR3 contains 14 residues.

This clone was detected a few times. V gene TRBV29-1 combines with J gene TRBJ2-7, with 9 bases that match TRBD1. CDR1 SQVTM and CDR2 ANQGSEA come from the germline V gene. J was trimmed by 6 bases and V by 6 bases; bases with no gene match: 9. CDR3 length: 13 residues. The CDR3 sequence: CSVQTGTGSEQYF. The CDR3 DNA follows: TGCAGCGTCCAAACCGGGACAGGGTCCGAGCAGTACTTC.

This clone was seen once. V and J are TRBV7-8 and TRBJ2-5; TRBD1 matches 9 bases. Trimming took 4 bases from V and 5 from J; bases not matched to a gene: 5. CDR1 is SGHVS, CDR2 FQNEAQ, per germline. The CDR3 is made up of 14 amino acids. CDR3 region: CASSSDRGVETQYF. In nucleotides, the CDR3 is TGTGCCAGCAGCTCGGACAGGGGAGTTGAGACCCAGTACTTC.

The CDR3 sequence is CASSQTGSSYNEQFF. In DNA, the CDR3 is TGTGCCAGCAGTCAAACAGGGAGCTCCTACAATGAGCAGTTCTTC. The gene calls are TRBV5-4 and TRBJ2-1; possibly TRBD1 for D (6 bases). V was trimmed by 5 bases and J by 0 bases, leaving 12 bases between them. The CDR3 loop spans 15 amino acids. Germline V gene sequence: CDR1 SGHNT, CDR2 YYREEE (reference sequence).

The gene calls are TRBV18 and TRBJ1-1; D might be TRBD1 (6 bases). CDR3 length: 15 amino acids. Germline V gene lookup returns CDR1 KGHSH and CDR2 LQKENI. V gave up 3 bases and J gave up 4 bases, with 15 bases separating them. The CDR3 sequence is CASSPVVQGVTEAFF. As DNA, the CDR3 is TGTGCCAGCTCACCGGTAGTACAGGGTGTCACTGAAGCTTTCTTT. Drawing the rest from reference TRBV18 and TRBJ1-1, the complete variable domain is NAGVMQNPRHLVRRRGQEARLRCSPMKGHSHVYWYRQLPEEGLKFMVYLQKENIIDESGMPKERFSAEFPKEGPSILRIQQVVRGDSAAYFCASSPVVQGVTEAFFGQGTRLTVV.

As DNA, the CDR3 is TGTGCCAGCAGCCCACTTTTGTCTCAGGGGAAGGGCAATCAGCCCCAGCATTTT. Amino acids: CASSPLLSQGKGNQPQHF. The gene calls are TRBV7-9 and TRBJ1-5; D is possibly TRBD1 (6 bases). This CDR3 comprises 18 residues. V lost 5 bases and J lost 2, with 22 bases in between. In germline, CDR1 is SEHNR, CDR2 FQNEAQ (reference sequence).

V gene TRBV14 combines with J gene TRBJ1-3, with TRBD1 as a possible D gene (5 bases). The CDR3 spans 15 residues. The V gene's germline CDR1 is SGHDN and CDR2 FVKESK. V lost 2 bases, J lost 5 bases, and 13 bases lay in between. The DNA of the CDR3 is TGTGCCAGCAGCCAACCCCGTGCAGGGCGAAACACCATATATTTT. It specifies CASSQPRAGRNTIYF.

The rearrangement uses TRBV2 and TRBJ1-5; possible D gene TRBD1, 5 bases. The germline V and J ends were trimmed by 1 base and 9 bases, with 16 bases remaining between them. The CDR3 has 15 amino acids. Per the germline V gene, CDR1 is SNHLY and CDR2 is FYNNEI. The CDR3 nucleotides read TGTGCCAGCAGTGAAGATAGGGGAGGGCCTTGGCCCCAGCATTTT. Encoded protein: CASSEDRGGPWPQHF.

The V and J genes are TRBV10-1 and TRBJ2-5; the match to TRBD2 covers 9 bases. This CDR3 has 16 residues. The J segment lost 6 bases and the V segment lost 4 bases, leaving 12 bases of the junction unmatched. CDR1 WNHNN and CDR2 SYGVQD come from the germline V gene (reference sequence). As DNA, the CDR3 is TGCGCCAGCAGTGGATGGGGCCTAGCGGGGTTGAAGACCCAGTACTTC. Residues: CASSGWGLAGLKTQYF.

The genes are TRBV5-1 and TRBJ2-3; no clear D gene. Germline assignment: CDR1 SGHRS and CDR2 YFSETQ. The CDR3 sequence is 12 residues long. Trimming removed 0 bases from V and 4 bases from J, with 3 bases in between. The CDR3 loop reads CASSLDSDTQYF. The CDR3 DNA follows: TGCGCCAGCAGCTTGGATTCAGATACGCAGTATTTT.

A few counts support this clone. V and J are TRBV11-2 and TRBJ2-7; 7 positions match TRBD2. Trimming cost V 3 bases and J 4 bases; bases outside gene matches: 6. The CDR3 contains 14 residues. The V gene's germline CDR1 is SGHAT and CDR2 FQNNGV. The CDR3 reads CASSLGSGAYEQYF. The CDR3 coding sequence is TGTGCCAGCAGCTTGGGCAGCGGGGCGTACGAGCAGTACTTC.

The rearrangement uses TRBV7-2 and TRBJ1-5; D not resolved. V lost 6 bases, J lost 7 bases, and 19 bases lay in between. Germline values: CDR1 SGHTA, CDR2 FQGNSA. The CDR3 has 15 amino acids. As DNA, the CDR3 is TGTGCCAGCAGAATAGCCCCGGCAGACCCCCAGCCCCAGCATTTT. It yields the protein CASRIAPADPQPQHF.

The V call is TRBV2, the J call TRBJ2-1, with 8 positions matching TRBD2. V shed 8 bases and J 4 bases; nucleotides not matched to a gene: 7. In germline, CDR1 is SNHLY, CDR2 FYNNEI. This CDR3 has 14 residues. The chain's CDR3 is CASREGREYNEQFF. In DNA form, the CDR3 reads TGTGCCAGCCGGGAGGGGAGGGAGTACAATGAGCAGTTCTTC.

The chain uses TRBV18 and TRBJ2-1, with TRBD2 identical over 11 bases. V shed 4 bases and J 4 bases; nucleotides not matched to a gene: 3. CDR3 length: 15 residues. Germline V gene data show CDR1 as KGHSH and CDR2 as LQKENI. CDR3 loop: CASSRGLAGYNEQFF. CDR3 bases: TGTGCCAGCTCACGTGGACTAGCGGGTTACAATGAGCAGTTCTTC. Looking up the rest from reference TRBV18 and TRBJ2-1 gives the full variable domain: NAGVMQNPRHLVRRRGQEARLRCSPMKGHSHVYWYRQLPEEGLKFMVYLQKENIIDESGMPKERFSAEFPKEGPSILRIQQVVRGDSAAYFCASSRGLAGYNEQFFGPGTRLTVL.

V is TRBV5-8 and J is TRBJ2-1; TRBD1 agrees at 7 bases. J gave up 5 bases and V 5 bases, and 4 bases lay outside the gene matches. The CDR3 is 13 residues long. Germline values: CDR1 SGHTS, CDR2 YDEGEE. CDR3 in DNA: TGTGCCAGCAGTCCGGGACAGCACAATGAGCAGTTCTTC. Translation: CASSPGQHNEQFF.

The chain combines TRBV14 with TRBJ2-1, with 14 bases that match TRBD2. CDR3 length: 16 residues. CDR1 and CDR2 from the germline V gene are SGHDN and FVKESK. V lost 4 bases and J lost 7; bases outside the gene matches: 6. The CDR3, as DNA: TGTGCCAGCAGCCTCAGACTAGCGGGGGGGCGGAATGAGCAGTTCTTC. It specifies CASSLRLAGGRNEQFF.

Points on this clone: Different DNA sequences within this sample yield the same CDR3. The genes are TRBV4-1 and TRBJ2-1, with D uncertain. This CDR3 has 14 amino acids. The V and J ends lost 2 bases and 3 bases respectively, with 8 bases between them. In germline, CDR1 is MGHRA, CDR2 YSYEKL. The chain's CDR3 is CASSQRVSYNEQFF. The CDR3 DNA reads TGCGCCAGCAGCCAACGGGTTAGCTACAATGAGCAGTTCTTC.